These T cell receptor beta chains were read from a single sample in a study of breast tumors, draining lymph nodes, adjacent tissues. TCRdb recomputed calls from the multiplex PCR reads with MiXCR, one row per CDR3 protein. The sample carries 200,000 to 250,000 distinct CDR3 sequences, 30% to 35% recorded once. The material sequenced was axillary lymph node tissue. The receptors shown here come from a female donor with breast cancer. Some clones in this sample may be carry-over from other donors' samples. CDR3s include the opening cysteine and the closing phenylalanine or tryptophan. The D gene is left open where the match is weak. Clone size is stated in some rows and not others, as once, few, many or a class when expanded.

J gene,CDR3 length,clone size,D gene,V gene,CDR3 DNA,CDR3 protein
TRBJ1-1,13,-,-,TRBV20-1,TGCAGTGCTAGAGATGGCCGGGACACTGAAGCTTTCTTT,CSARDGRDTEAFF
TRBJ2-1,14,many,TRBD1,TRBV2,TGTGCCAACAGGGGACAGGGGTTCTACAATGAGCAGTTCTTC,CANRGQGFYNEQFF
TRBJ2-3,17,once,TRBD2,TRBV7-3,TGTGCCAGCAGCTTAAAGGACGGGGGGGGACCCACAGATACGCAGTATTTT,CASSLKDGGGPTDTQYF
TRBJ2-5,17,-,TRBD2,TRBV5-1,TGCGCCAGCAGCCCGGGACTAGCGGGCCGCTGGGGAAAGACCCAGTACTTC,CASSPGLAGRWGKTQYF
TRBJ1-2,17,-,-,TRBV3-1,TGTGCCAGCAGCCAAGATAGGCCGGGAGGTGGGCGCTATGGCTACACCTTC,CASSQDRPGGGRYGYTF
TRBJ2-5,17,-,-,TRBV10-3,TGTGCCATCAGTGCGGGGCTCGGGGGCCGTGACCAAGAGACCCAGTACTTC,CAISAGLGGRDQETQYF
TRBJ2-2,14,few,-,TRBV6-6,TGTGCCAGTCGGCTCAGGACGAACACCGGGGAGCTGTTTTTT,CASRLRTNTGELFF
TRBJ2-3,15,many,TRBD2,TRBV10-3,TGTGCCACCGTAGGAATGGAGCGGGGTACAGATACGCAGTATTTT,CATVGMERGTDTQYF
TRBJ2-3,17,-,TRBD1,TRBV7-9,TGTGCCAGCAGCCCCGTGGGACAGCAACTGAACACAGATACGCAGTATTTT,CASSPVGQQLNTDTQYF
TRBJ2-5,16,-,TRBD2,TRBV15,TGTGCCACCAGCAGAGATTTTAGCGGGAGGCAAGAGACCCAGTACTTC,CATSRDFSGRQETQYF
TRBJ2-5,16,-,TRBD2,TRBV7-4,TGTGCCAGCAGTGAAGGGACTAGCGGGCGCCAAGAGACCCAGTACTTC,CASSEGTSGRQETQYF
TRBJ1-1,15,-,-,TRBV7-2,TGTGCCAGCAGCTTAAGCATGCGAATGAACACTGAAGCTTTCTTT,CASSLSMRMNTEAFF
TRBJ2-3,12,many,-,TRBV20-1,TGCAGTGCAAAGTTCGGGATTTATACGCAGTATTTT,CSAKFGIYTQYF
TRBJ1-5,13,-,-,TRBV6-1,TGTGCCAGCAACGCGGGACGCCGTTTCCTTCGGCATTTT,CASNAGRRFLRHF
TRBJ1-5,15,many,TRBD1,TRBV6-7,TGTGCCAGCAGTTACCCGACAGGGAGCGGACAGCCCCAGCATTTT,CASSYPTGSGQPQHF
TRBJ2-7,13,many,-,TRBV3-1,TGTGCCAGCAGCCAAGGGATAGGGTTAGAGCAGTACTTC,CASSQGIGLEQYF
TRBJ2-1,15,many,TRBD2,TRBV7-9,TGTGCCAGCAGCGCTAGCGGGAGGGCCATCTATGAGCAGTTCTTC,CASSASGRAIYEQFF
TRBJ2-1,17,-,-,TRBV14,TGTGCCAGCAGCCAACAGGGCTGGTGGAGCTCCTACACTGAGCAGTTCTTC,CASSQQGWWSSYTEQFF
TRBJ2-7,17,many,-,TRBV11-2,TGTGCCAGCAGCTTAAGTCCTCCAACCCCTCTCTTTTACGAGCAGTACTTC,CASSLSPPTPLFYEQYF
TRBJ2-7,13,many,-,TRBV9,TGTGCCAGCAGCGTCGGGACTGCCTACGAGCAGTACTTC,CASSVGTAYEQYF
TRBJ2-5,15,many,TRBD1,TRBV12-5,TGTGCTAGTGGTTTGCATCTGGGACAGGAAGAGACCCAGTACTTC,CASGLHLGQEETQYF
TRBJ1-2,16,-,TRBD1,TRBV20-1,TGCAGTGCTAGGGGGGTCCCGGGACAGGGGGACTATGGCTACACCTTC,CSARGVPGQGDYGYTF
TRBJ2-2,16,many,-,TRBV24-1,TGTGCCACCAGTGATTGGCGGGCTACGAACACCGGGGAGCTGTTTTTT,CATSDWRATNTGELFF
TRBJ1-2,15,-,-,TRBV5-6,TGTGCCAGCAGCTTGGGGTTGGGGACTAACTATGGCCACACCTTC,CASSLGLGTNYGHTF
TRBJ1-6,14,many,-,TRBV6-5,TGTGCCAGCAGTTACCCCGGCACCAATTCACCCCTCCACTTT,CASSYPGTNSPLHF
TRBJ1-4,16,once,-,TRBV2,TGTGCCAGCAGTAAATCCGGGAAGGTAACTAATGAAAAACTGTTTTTT,CASSKSGKVTNEKLFF
TRBJ1-5,15,-,-,TRBV12-3/TRBV12-4,TGTGCCGGCAGTGCTGATGGAGGGGTGGGTCAGCCCCAGCATTTT,CAGSADGGVGQPQHF
TRBJ1-3,15,many,-,TRBV7-6,TGTGCCAGCAGCTCCCGGCAGGGCGCTGGAAACACCATATATTTT,CASSSRQGAGNTIYF
TRBJ2-5,16,-,-,TRBV20-1,TGCAGTGCTAGCAGCTTGGAGGACGGGGACCAAGAGACCCAGTACTTC,CSASSLEDGDQETQYF
TRBJ2-7,16,many,-,TRBV7-8,TGTGCCAGCAGCTTTCACCGACTAGAGTGGGATGGAGAGCAGTACTTC,CASSFHRLEWDGEQYF
TRBJ2-2,15,-,TRBD2,TRBV5-1,TGCGCCAGCAGGCCTAGCGGGGGGGCGGTCGGGGAGCTGTTTTTT,CASRPSGGAVGELFF
TRBJ1-3,15,many,-,TRBV24-1,TGTGCCACCAGTGATTCTGGGGCATTGGGAAACACCATATATTTT,CATSDSGALGNTIYF
TRBJ2-7,15,many,-,TRBV6-5,TGTGCCAGCAGCCAAAACCCGGGACAAAACTACGAGCAGTACTTC,CASSQNPGQNYEQYF
TRBJ2-2,15,many,TRBD2,TRBV19,TGTGCCAGTAGCGCTAGCGGGGGGGCCACCGGGGAGCTGTTTTTT,CASSASGGATGELFF
TRBJ2-2,15,-,-,TRBV5-5,TGTGCCAGCAGCTCCCAGCTACTAGAGCCTAGGGAGCTGTTTTTT,CASSSQLLEPRELFF
TRBJ1-4,15,many,TRBD1,TRBV20-1,TGCAGTGCTCCTAAGGGGGCGCAGGGTAATGAAAAACTGTTTTTT,CSAPKGAQGNEKLFF
TRBJ1-2,15,-,-,TRBV5-6,TGTGCCAGCAGCCAAGGGAGCGATGGGGGCTCTGGCTACACCTTC,CASSQGSDGGSGYTF
TRBJ1-3,18,-,-,TRBV5-1,TGTGCCAGCAGCGCCTCTTGGGACGGGGGGAGGACTGGAAACACCATATATTTT,CASSASWDGGRTGNTIYF
TRBJ2-2,14,many,-,TRBV7-2,TGTGCCAGCAGCTTAAGTGGGTTCGCCGGGGAGCTGTTTTTT,CASSLSGFAGELFF
TRBJ1-6,18,-,TRBD1,TRBV7-7,TGTGCTAGCAGTTTCACCATAACCGGACAGGGGTCGAACACACCCCTCCACTTT,CASSFTITGQGSNTPLHF
TRBJ1-3,13,many,-,TRBV29-1,TGCAGCGTTGACGATCCCTCTGGAAACACCATATATTTT,CSVDDPSGNTIYF
TRBJ2-7,17,many,TRBD2,TRBV4-2,TGTGCCAGCAGCCAAGAGACTAGCGGGGGGACCTCCTACGAGCAGTACTTC,CASSQETSGGTSYEQYF
TRBJ2-3,13,many,TRBD1,TRBV20-1,TGCAGTGGGACAGGGATTAGGACAGATACGCAGTATTTT,CSGTGIRTDTQYF
TRBJ2-1,14,many,-,TRBV20-1,TGCAGTGCTAGAGAGATCCGACTAGGGAGGGAGCAGTTCTTC,CSAREIRLGREQFF
TRBJ2-1,15,-,-,TRBV2,TGTGCCAGCAGTGAAAAGCGGGCCAGAGGCAATGAGCAGTTCTTC,CASSEKRARGNEQFF
TRBJ2-7,14,-,-,TRBV6-2/TRBV6-3,TGTGCCAGCAGTCACTCCGACCTTAACTACGAGCAGTACTTC,CASSHSDLNYEQYF
TRBJ2-7,17,few,-,TRBV6-1,TGTGCCAGCAGTGAAGAGGTTGGGGCCAGGATGACCTACGAGCAGTACTTC,CASSEEVGARMTYEQYF
TRBJ2-5,15,-,TRBD1,TRBV7-8,TGTGCCAGCAGCTTAAGTGACAGGGGCGTTGAGACCCAGTACTTC,CASSLSDRGVETQYF